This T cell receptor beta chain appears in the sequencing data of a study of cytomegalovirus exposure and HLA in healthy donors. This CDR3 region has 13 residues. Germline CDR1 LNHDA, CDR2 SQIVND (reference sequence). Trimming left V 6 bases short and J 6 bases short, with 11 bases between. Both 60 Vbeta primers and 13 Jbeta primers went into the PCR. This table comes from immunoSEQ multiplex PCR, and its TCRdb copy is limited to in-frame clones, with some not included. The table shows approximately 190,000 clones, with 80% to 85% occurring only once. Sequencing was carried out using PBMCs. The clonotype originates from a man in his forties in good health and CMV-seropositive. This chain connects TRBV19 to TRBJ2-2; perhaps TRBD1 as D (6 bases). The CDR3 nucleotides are TGTGCCAGTAGGAACAGGGCGGCCGGGGAGCTGTTTTTT. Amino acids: CASRNRAAGELFF.